This TCR beta chain stems from a study of breast tumors, draining lymph nodes, adjacent tissues. A single record per CDR3 protein comes from TCRdb applying MiXCR to the multiplex PCR reads. This table has under 85,000 distinct CDR3 sequences, about 21% appearing once. Trimming left V 1 base short and J 1 base short, with 8 bases between. The CDR3 runs to 14 residues. Per germline, CDR1 SGHTA and CDR2 FQGNSA. Whole-study results and caveats: Tumor and nontumor repertoires were significantly more similar in luminal-like than in basal-like breast cancer.

This clonotype has at least ten counts. Its antigen is unidentified. Samples came from axillary lymph nodes draining the breast cancer. This TCR came from a female donor with breast cancer. Some clones in this sample may be carry-over from other donors' samples. The chain carries TRBV7-2 and TRBJ2-7; tentative D call: TRBD2 (5 bases). Sequences were obtained from axillary lymph node tissue. Here the CDR3 reads CASSLVLASYEQYF. For the CDR3, the DNA is TGTGCCAGCAGCTTAGTCCTAGCTTCCTACGAGCAGTACTTC.